Listed below are T cell receptor beta chains from one sample, sequenced in a study of blood T cell repertoires in COVID-19. Sequencing used immunoSEQ multiplex PCR; TCRdb keeps in-frame clones, though not all of them. In the table there are some 100,000 clones, roughly 90% of which are singletons. The specimen was peripheral blood. All receptors come from a man aged 55 to 70 with acute or convalescent COVID-19. Both conserved end residues are part of each CDR3. The D gene is left open where the match is weak. Clone sizes are given selectively: once, few, many, or a class where the clone is expanded.

>.|TRBV12-3/TRBV12-4|.|TRBJ1-1
CASSLGADTEAFF
TGTGCCAGCAGTTTAGGGGCAGACACTGAAGCTTTCTTT
>TRBD2|TRBV5-1|.|TRBJ2-2
CASSHLAGTNTGELFF
TGCGCCAGCAGCCACCTAGCGGGTACGAACACCGGGGAGCTGTTTTTT
>.|TRBV2|.|TRBJ1-1
CASSLRNTEAFF
TGTGCCAGCAGCCTGAGGAACACTGAAGCTTTCTTT
>.|TRBV28|.|TRBJ1-1
CASSLPGNTEAFF
TGTGCCAGCAGTCTCCCCGGGAACACTGAAGCTTTCTTT
>.|TRBV10-1|.|TRBJ1-1
CASSSGHPNTEAFF
TGCGCCAGCAGTTCGGGACATCCGAACACTGAAGCTTTCTTT
>TRBD1|TRBV7-2|.|TRBJ1-2
CASSLRTGEAYGYTF
TGTGCCAGCAGCCTCAGGACAGGGGAGGCCTATGGCTACACCTTC
>.|TRBV20-1|.|TRBJ1-2
CSARGRYGYTF
TGCAGTGCTAGGGGCAGGTATGGCTACACCTTC
>.|TRBV14|once|TRBJ1-1
CASSRWLQLNTEAFF
TGTGCCAGCAGCCGCTGGCTACAGCTGAACACTGAAGCTTTCTTT
>TRBD1|TRBV2|.|TRBJ1-1
CASSLDFQTGRGTEAFF
TGTGCCAGCAGTCTCGATTTTCAGACAGGGAGAGGGACTGAAGCTTTCTTT
>.|TRBV12-3/TRBV12-4|.|TRBJ1-2
CASSPGTSGGYTF
TGTGCCAGCAGTCCCGGGACCAGCGGGGGCTACACCTTC
>TRBD2|TRBV19|once|TRBJ2-5
CASSILAGGVRETQYF
TGTGCCAGTAGTATACTAGCGGGAGGTGTGAGGGAGACCCAGTACTTC
>.|TRBV7-9|.|TRBJ1-3
CASSPLGGRSLGSGNTIYF
TGTGCCAGCAGCCCCCTGGGAGGCCGGAGCCTAGGCTCTGGAAACACCATATATTTT
>TRBD1|TRBV5-1|.|TRBJ1-1
CASSLAGQGATEAFF
TGCGCCAGCAGCTTGGCCGGGCAGGGGGCGACTGAAGCTTTCTTT
>TRBD1|TRBV5-1|.|TRBJ1-4
CASSLEVRQGGEKLFF
TGCGCCAGCAGCTTGGAGGTTCGTCAGGGGGGTGAAAAACTGTTTTTT
>TRBD1|TRBV29-1|.|TRBJ2-1
CSVGQGIDEQFF
TGCAGCGTGGGACAGGGTATCGATGAGCAGTTCTTC
>.|TRBV12-3/TRBV12-4|once|TRBJ2-7
CASRLELDEQYF
TGTGCCAGCAGGCTAGAGCTGGACGAGCAGTACTTC
>TRBD1|TRBV5-1|.|TRBJ1-6
CASSLTGGAVGNSPLHF
TGCGCCAGCAGCTTGACAGGGGGCGCAGTAGGTAATTCACCCCTCCACTTT
>TRBD1|TRBV27|.|TRBJ1-6
CASSDRDRGEDNSPLHF
TGTGCCAGCAGTGACCGGGACAGGGGTGAAGATAATTCACCCCTCCACTTT
>TRBD2|TRBV10-2|once|TRBJ2-1
CASREWTSGITRDEQFF
TGCGCCAGCAGGGAATGGACTAGCGGGATCACACGTGATGAGCAGTTCTTC
>.|TRBV6-4|few|TRBJ1-6
CASSESQGNSPLHF
TGTGCCAGCAGTGAGTCGCAGGGGAATTCACCCCTCCACTTT
>.|TRBV23-1|.|TRBJ2-3
CAPPMPGKSTDTQYF
TGCGCCCCCCCAATGCCCGGGAAGTCCACAGATACGCAGTATTTT
>.|TRBV2|.|TRBJ1-3
CASSGTKGLDTIYF
TGTGCCAGCAGTGGGACTAAGGGTTTGGACACCATATATTTT
>.|TRBV15|.|TRBJ1-2
CATSRDLRGGYGYTF
TGTGCCACCAGCAGAGATCTAAGGGGCGGCTATGGCTACACCTTC
>TRBD1|TRBV15|.|TRBJ2-2
CATRRTGSNTGELFF
TGTGCCACCCGCCGGACAGGTTCGAACACCGGGGAGCTGTTTTTT
>.|TRBV30|.|TRBJ2-5
CAWSISQETQYF
TGTGCCTGGAGTATCAGCCAAGAGACCCAGTACTTC
>TRBD2|TRBV6-1|.|TRBJ2-1
CASSEGEGSPYNEQFF
TGTGCCAGCAGTGAAGGGGAGGGTAGCCCCTACAATGAGCAGTTCTTC
>TRBD1|TRBV6-5|.|TRBJ1-1
CASTRDRGRGTEAFF
TGTGCCAGCACCCGGGACAGGGGGAGAGGGACTGAAGCTTTCTTT
>TRBD1|TRBV3-1/TRBV3-2|.|TRBJ1-6
CASSPFRTGSNSPLHF
TGTGCCAGCAGCCCATTTCGGACAGGGAGTAATTCACCCCTCCACTTT
>.|TRBV6-6|.|TRBJ2-5
CASSYFGRSQETQYF
TGTGCCAGCAGTTACTTCGGCAGGTCCCAAGAGACCCAGTACTTC
>.|TRBV29-1|.|TRBJ2-2
CSVEVGHGTGELFF
TGCAGCGTTGAAGTTGGACACGGCACCGGGGAGCTGTTTTTT
>.|TRBV20-1|.|TRBJ1-2
CSASADFYGYTF
TGCAGTGCTAGTGCTGACTTCTATGGCTACACCTTC
>.|TRBV12-3/TRBV12-4|.|TRBJ2-3
CASSSLVPDTQYF
TGTGCCAGCAGTTCCCTAGTCCCCGATACGCAGTATTTT
>.|TRBV6-2/TRBV6-3|once|TRBJ2-7
CASSYSRGGYEQYF
TGTGCCAGCAGTTACTCTAGAGGGGGCTACGAGCAGTACTTC
>TRBD1|TRBV5-1|few|TRBJ1-4
CASSVGTGNRANEKLFF
TGCGCCAGCAGCGTCGGGACAGGGAATCGGGCTAATGAAAAACTGTTTTTT
>TRBD1|TRBV12-3/TRBV12-4|.|TRBJ2-1
CASRWDSNNEQFF
TGTGCCAGCAGATGGGACAGCAACAATGAGCAGTTCTTC
>.|TRBV6-2/TRBV6-3|.|TRBJ2-7
CASSYSFWGAYEQYF
TGTGCCAGCAGTTACTCGTTCTGGGGGGCCTACGAGCAGTACTTC
>.|TRBV6-1|.|TRBJ1-1
CASSELYRPSIGGTEAFF
TGTGCCAGCAGTGAATTGTACAGGCCCAGCATCGGGGGCACTGAAGCTTTCTTT
>TRBD1|TRBV6-5|.|TRBJ1-2
CASKPPGQGERGYTF
TGTGCCAGCAAGCCGCCGGGACAGGGGGAACGTGGCTACACCTTC
>TRBD1|TRBV7-8|.|TRBJ2-2
CASSLGTGATTGELFF
TGTGCCAGCAGCTTAGGGACAGGGGCCACCACAGGGGAGCTGTTTTTT
>TRBD2|TRBV3-1/TRBV3-2|.|TRBJ2-1
CASSQVLVAGRNEQFF
TGTGCCAGCAGCCAAGTTCTGGTAGCGGGACGCAATGAGCAGTTCTTC
>.|TRBV19|.|TRBJ1-1
CASKAGHSLREAFF
TGTGCCAGTAAAGCGGGACACTCCCTCCGTGAAGCTTTCTTT
>TRBD2|TRBV5-1|.|TRBJ2-3
CASSLEGLAGPDTQYF
TGCGCCAGCAGCTTGGAGGGACTAGCGGGGCCAGATACGCAGTATTTT
>.|TRBV15|.|TRBJ1-4
CATSRGPNNEKLFF
TGTGCCACCAGCAGGGGCCCGAATAATGAAAAACTGTTTTTT
>.|TRBV9|once|TRBJ2-1
CASSPRVSEQFF
TGTGCCAGCAGCCCCCGTGTCAGTGAGCAGTTCTTC
>.|TRBV6-2/TRBV6-3|.|TRBJ1-1
CASSYSGQGRTEAFF
TGTGCCAGCAGTTACTCAGGGCAGGGCAGGACTGAAGCTTTCTTT
>TRBD1|TRBV9|.|TRBJ2-1
CASSQTGGGYNEQFF
TGTGCCAGCAGCCAGACAGGGGGTGGCTACAATGAGCAGTTCTTC
>TRBD1|TRBV18|.|TRBJ1-1
CASSPTGQGFRNTEAFF
TGTGCCAGCTCACCGACGGGACAGGGATTTAGGAACACTGAAGCTTTCTTT
>TRBD1|TRBV5-1|.|TRBJ1-2
CASNLDRGNYGYTF
TGCGCCAGCAACTTGGACAGGGGAAACTATGGCTACACCTTC
>TRBD2|TRBV5-1|.|TRBJ2-1
CASSPGLAGQGYNEQFF
TGCGCCAGCAGCCCGGGACTAGCGGGGCAGGGGTACAATGAGCAGTTCTTC
>.|TRBV2|once|TRBJ1-2
CASTGDYGYTF
TGTGCCAGCACAGGTGACTATGGCTACACCTTC
>.|TRBV5-1|.|TRBJ2-3
CASSPVEDTDTQYF
TGCGCCAGCAGCCCCGTGGAGGACACAGATACGCAGTATTTT
>.|TRBV4-1|many|TRBJ1-3
CASSQDSAGSGNTIYF
TGCGCCAGCAGCCAAGATTCAGCGGGGTCTGGAAACACCATATATTTT
>.|TRBV7-3|.|TRBJ2-2
CASSLVPGPGELFF
TGTGCCAGCAGCTTAGTCCCAGGGCCCGGGGAGCTGTTTTTT
>.|TRBV5-1|.|TRBJ2-5
CASSVTDQETQYF
TGCGCCAGCAGCGTGACAGACCAAGAGACCCAGTACTTC
>TRBD1|TRBV19|.|TRBJ1-1
CASSINPRGQRNTEAFF
TGTGCCAGTAGTATAAATCCCCGGGGACAGCGGAACACTGAAGCTTTCTTT
>TRBD1|TRBV27|few|TRBJ2-7
CASRGQAYEQYF
TGTGCCAGCAGGGGACAGGCCTACGAGCAGTACTTC
>TRBD1|TRBV27|.|TRBJ1-2
CATSKGAAYGYTF
TGTGCCACCTCCAAGGGGGCGGCCTATGGCTACACCTTC